This entry lists 10 T cell receptor beta chains sequenced from one sample in a study of blood T cell repertoires in COVID-19. Repertoires were generated with immunoSEQ multiplex PCR, while TCRdb's copy carries only in-frame clones and drops some. Among some 180,000 clones listed, around four fifths were seen once. Sample: peripheral blood. These receptors all come from a woman of 80 years or more with COVID-19, enrolled during active disease.

This clone has just one count. The rearrangement joins TRBV20-1 to TRBJ1-2; no firm D call. This CDR3 has 15 amino acids. CDR1 DFQATT and CDR2 SNEGSKA come from the germline V gene (reference sequence). V was trimmed by 3 bases and J by 7 bases, leaving 21 bases between them. The CDR3 nucleotides read TGCAGTGCTAGTCTGCTTTTGAGGATGAGGTCTGGCTACACCTTC. This gives the protein CSASLLLRMRSGYTF.

This sequence joins TRBV5-4 and TRBJ1-1, with a tentative D call TRBD1 (6 bases). This CDR3 contains 15 residues. CDR1 and CDR2 from the germline V gene are SGHNT and YYREEE (reference sequence). V lost 4 bases and J 1 base, leaving 14 bases between the germline ends. The CDR3 loop is CASSPVRGANTEAFF. The CDR3 coding sequence is TGTGCCAGCAGCCCGGTTCGGGGGGCGAACACTGAAGCTTTCTTT.

The genes are TRBV5-1 and TRBJ2-2, with a weak D call TRBD2 (7 bases). This CDR3 spans 16 amino acids. V lost 4 bases and J 4 bases, leaving 17 bases between the germline ends. Germline V CDR1 and CDR2: SGHRS, YFSETQ. In DNA form, the CDR3 reads TGCGCCAGCAGCCAGGACGGGGGGCCGGGCACCGGGGAGCTGTTTTTT. Translation: CASSQDGGPGTGELFF.

The rearrangement links TRBV2 to TRBJ2-5; 9 bases line up with TRBD1. The trim removed 6 bases at V and 5 bases at J, leaving 7 bases unmatched. This CDR3 has 14 residues. Germline V gene data show CDR1 as SNHLY and CDR2 as FYNNEI. The CDR3 DNA reads TGTGCCAGCAGGAGGGGACAGGGTTTCGAGACCCAGTACTTC. Its translation is CASRRGQGFETQYF.

The CDR3 protein is CASAEDRAETQYF. DNA of the CDR3: TGTGCCAGCGCGGAGGACAGGGCGGAGACCCAGTACTTC. V usage is TRBV7-9 and J usage is TRBJ2-5; 8 bases agree with TRBD1. Germline CDR1 and CDR2: SEHNR and FQNEAQ (reference sequence). V was pared by 8 bases and J by 5 bases, with 7 bases of the junction left unmatched. The CDR3 has 13 residues.

V usage is TRBV6-4 and J usage is TRBJ2-2; D is possibly TRBD1 (5 bases). Trimming shortened V by 4 bases and J by 0 bases, and 9 bases separated the two germline ends. The CDR3 totals 15 residues. In germline, CDR1 is MRHNA, CDR2 SNTAGT. The CDR3 DNA is TGTGCCAGCAGTGTGGGGCCCGCGAACACCGGGGAGCTGTTTTTT. This translates into CASSVGPANTGELFF.

The rearrangement links TRBV9 to TRBJ2-3; D gene uncertain. CDR3 length equals 13 residues. Germline-derived CDR1 and CDR2 are SGDLS and YYNGEE. The V gene lost 4 bases and the J gene lost 4 bases, with 10 bases spanning the gap. The CDR3 DNA reads TGTGCCAGCAGCCTCTCCTCCCCAGATACGCAGTATTTT. This codes for CASSLSSPDTQYF.

The rearrangement links TRBV6-5 to TRBJ1-2; 7 bases fit TRBD1. The junction had 16 bases not matched to a gene; V was cut back by 8 bases and J by 7 bases. CDR3 length equals 15 residues. Per the germline V gene, CDR1 is MNHEY and CDR2 is SVGAGI. Written as DNA, the CDR3 is TGTGCCAGCCTACCGTCGGGACAGTGGTCCCCTGGCTACACCTTC. Protein: CASLPSGQWSPGYTF.

The chain links TRBV5-1 to TRBJ2-1, with D possibly TRBD1 on 5 matching bases. Per germline, CDR1 SGHRS and CDR2 YFSETQ. CDR3 length: 19 amino acids. V was trimmed by 2 bases and J by 7 bases, leaving 28 bases between them. CDR3 bases: TGCGCCAGCAGCTTATTACCCCCTCCGACAGAATTCGTTCCGAATGAGCAGTTCTTC. This encodes CASSLLPPPTEFVPNEQFF.

The chain links TRBV21-1 to TRBJ2-1; the D call of TRBD1 is as the table states it, not checked on the DNA. TRBV21-1 is marked as a pseudogene. This CDR3 has 16 amino acids. The CDR3 nucleotides read TGTGCCAGCAGCACCCATTTCGTAGACAGGCTCCATGAGCAGTTCTTC. Translating it yields CASSTHFVDRLHEQFF.